Listed below are T cell receptor beta chains from one sample, sequenced in a study of CD8+CD57+ T cells in acquired aplastic anemia. TCRdb reprocessed the reads with MiXCR, giving one entry per CDR3 protein. This table holds hundreds of thousands of distinct CDR3 sequences, just under 70% found once. The sequenced sample consisted of sorted CD4+, CD8+, or CD8+CD57+ T cells (not recorded which) from PBMCs. Every receptor here comes from a human donor in good health, serving as a control. CDR3s include the opening cysteine and the closing phenylalanine or tryptophan. A D gene is named only where the DNA matches it firmly. Size values are once, few and many counts, or a class for expanded clones, and some rows have none.

V gene: TRBV4-2; clone size: NA; D gene: NA; J gene: TRBJ2-7; CDR3 DNA: TGTGCCAGCAGCCAAGATGGCGGAGCCTACGAGCAGTACTTC; CDR3 protein: CASSQDGGAYEQYF
V gene: TRBV15; clone size: NA; D gene: NA; J gene: TRBJ2-7; CDR3 DNA: TGTGCCACCACCGGAGGGACACCGAGCTCCTACGAGCAGTACTTC; CDR3 protein: CATTGGTPSSYEQYF
V gene: TRBV20-1; clone size: NA; D gene: NA; J gene: TRBJ2-2; CDR3 DNA: TGCAGCTTACCAACAGGCCTTACGAGCATGTTTTTT; CDR3 protein: CSLPTGLTSMFF
V gene: TRBV29-1; clone size: many; D gene: NA; J gene: TRBJ1-4; CDR3 DNA: TGCAGCGTACCTATTCCTGGTGAAAAACTGTTTTTT; CDR3 protein: CSVPIPGEKLFF
V gene: TRBV15; clone size: few; D gene: NA; J gene: TRBJ1-1; CDR3 DNA: TGTGCCACCAGCAGAAACTACGGGGGTGTTGAAGCTTTCTTT; CDR3 protein: CATSRNYGGVEAFF
V gene: TRBV7-7; clone size: NA; D gene: NA; J gene: TRBJ2-5; CDR3 DNA: TGTGCTAGCAGCTTGGGCGTAAGCCATAATGAGACCCAGTACTTC; CDR3 protein: CASSLGVSHNETQYF
V gene: TRBV7-9; clone size: NA; D gene: NA; J gene: TRBJ2-5; CDR3 DNA: TGTGCCAGCATCGGCAGGGGAGGGGGCGGAGAGACCCAGTACTTC; CDR3 protein: CASIGRGGGGETQYF
V gene: TRBV19; clone size: NA; D gene: NA; J gene: TRBJ1-2; CDR3 DNA: TGTGCCAGTATGGACAGAGCCTATGGCTACACCTTC; CDR3 protein: CASMDRAYGYTF
V gene: TRBV6-6; clone size: NA; D gene: TRBD1; J gene: TRBJ2-6; CDR3 DNA: TGTGCCAGCATTACAGGGGGCTCTGGGGCCAACGTCCTGACTTTC; CDR3 protein: CASITGGSGANVLTF
V gene: TRBV19; clone size: many; D gene: NA; J gene: TRBJ2-1; CDR3 DNA: TGTGCCAGTAGTATAGGACAGAGCTCCTACAATGAGCAGTTCTTC; CDR3 protein: CASSIGQSSYNEQFF
V gene: TRBV10-3; clone size: few; D gene: TRBD2; J gene: TRBJ2-5; CDR3 DNA: TGTGCCATCAGTGATGGGCGGGGGAGCCAAGAGACCCAGTACTTC; CDR3 protein: CAISDGRGSQETQYF
V gene: TRBV29-1; clone size: NA; D gene: NA; J gene: TRBJ2-5; CDR3 DNA: TGCAGCGTGGCGAGAGGGAGTGAGGAGACCCAGTACTTC; CDR3 protein: CSVARGSEETQYF
V gene: TRBV25-1; clone size: many; D gene: NA; J gene: TRBJ1-5; CDR3 DNA: TGTGCCAGCAGTGAATCGATAGGGGATTCTGAGCCCCAGCATTTT; CDR3 protein: CASSESIGDSEPQHF
V gene: TRBV12-3/TRBV12-4; clone size: NA; D gene: TRBD2; J gene: TRBJ2-7; CDR3 DNA: TGTGCCAGCAGCTTTAGCGGGACCTCCTACGAGCAGTACTTC; CDR3 protein: CASSFSGTSYEQYF
V gene: TRBV3-1; clone size: few; D gene: TRBD2; J gene: TRBJ2-1; CDR3 DNA: TGTGCCAGCAGGGATTCTAGCGGCCATTGGTCCTACAATGAGCAGTTCTTC; CDR3 protein: CASRDSSGHWSYNEQFF
V gene: TRBV20-1; clone size: many; D gene: TRBD1; J gene: TRBJ1-4; CDR3 DNA: TGCAGTGCCGAGGACAGGGCGGGTGAAAAACTGTTTTTT; CDR3 protein: CSAEDRAGEKLFF
V gene: TRBV7-2; clone size: NA; D gene: NA; J gene: TRBJ2-3; CDR3 DNA: TGTGCCAGCAGTCCAGCCCGACAGGCCCTACACAATGGCTATTTT; CDR3 protein: CASSPARQALHNGYF
V gene: TRBV24-1; clone size: NA; D gene: NA; J gene: TRBJ2-7; CDR3 DNA: TGTGCCACCAGTGATTCACAGGGACGGTCCTACGAGCAGTACTTC; CDR3 protein: CATSDSQGRSYEQYF
V gene: TRBV9; clone size: once; D gene: NA; J gene: TRBJ2-7; CDR3 DNA: TGTGCCAGCAGCACAGAGGGGAGCCCCTACGAGCAGTACTTC; CDR3 protein: CASSTEGSPYEQYF
V gene: TRBV7-2; clone size: NA; D gene: NA; J gene: TRBJ2-1; CDR3 DNA: TGTGCCAGCCGGGTCCCGAGGTCCTACAATGAGCAGTTCTTC; CDR3 protein: CASRVPRSYNEQFF
V gene: TRBV7-2; clone size: NA; D gene: NA; J gene: TRBJ2-7; CDR3 DNA: TGCGCCAGCAGCAAAGCAAGAACTAGGGAAAAGTACTTC; CDR3 protein: CASSKARTREKYF
V gene: TRBV20-1; clone size: once; D gene: NA; J gene: TRBJ1-5; CDR3 DNA: TGCAGTGTCCGGCGAGATACGCAGTATTATCAGCCCCAGCATTTT; CDR3 protein: CSVRRDTQYYQPQHF
V gene: TRBV25-1; clone size: many; D gene: TRBD2; J gene: TRBJ2-3; CDR3 DNA: TGTGCCAGCAGTGAATGGCGGGGGGTCGATACGCAGTATTTT; CDR3 protein: CASSEWRGVDTQYF
V gene: TRBV2; clone size: NA; D gene: NA; J gene: TRBJ2-7; CDR3 DNA: TGTGCCAGCAGCGGGGCCGAGAGGGGGGGAGAGCAGCACTTC; CDR3 protein: CASSGAERGGEQHF
V gene: TRBV19; clone size: many; D gene: TRBD1; J gene: TRBJ2-3; CDR3 DNA: TGTGCCAGTAGTCCCGACAGGGCTAGCACAGATACGCAGTATTTT; CDR3 protein: CASSPDRASTDTQYF
V gene: TRBV20-1; clone size: once; D gene: TRBD1; J gene: TRBJ1-6; CDR3 DNA: TGCAGTGCTAGAGATCAAGCTAAATCGACAGGGAAGAATTCACCCCTCCACTTT; CDR3 protein: CSARDQAKSTGKNSPLHF
V gene: TRBV3-1; clone size: NA; D gene: NA; J gene: TRBJ1-5; CDR3 DNA: TGTGCCAGCAGCCAAGAAAGGGGCAATCAGCCCCAGCATTTT; CDR3 protein: CASSQERGNQPQHF
V gene: TRBV7-8; clone size: NA; D gene: NA; J gene: TRBJ1-3; CDR3 DNA: TGTGCCAGCAGCTGGAGAGGACGGTACGCCCGTTTCGGGACCATATATTTT; CDR3 protein: CASSWRGRYARFGTIYF
V gene: TRBV7-7; clone size: NA; D gene: NA; J gene: TRBJ2-7; CDR3 DNA: TGTGCTAGCAGCTCAGCTGGGGGTTGGGAAACCGAGCAGCACTTC; CDR3 protein: CASSSAGGWETEQHF
V gene: TRBV9; clone size: NA; D gene: TRBD1; J gene: TRBJ1-2; CDR3 DNA: TGTGCCAGCAGCACCTCCGGGACAGGGGGCAGTGGCTACACCTTC; CDR3 protein: CASSTSGTGGSGYTF
V gene: TRBV9; clone size: many; D gene: TRBD2; J gene: TRBJ2-1; CDR3 DNA: TGTGCCAGCAGCGTGTTAGCGGGGACATCCTACAATGAGCAGTTCTTC; CDR3 protein: CASSVLAGTSYNEQFF
V gene: TRBV15; clone size: NA; D gene: NA; J gene: TRBJ1-4; CDR3 DNA: TGTGCCACCAGCCCAAGCCCGGATTATAATTCACCACTCCTCTTT; CDR3 protein: CATSPSPDYNSPLLF
V gene: TRBV18; clone size: NA; D gene: NA; J gene: TRBJ1-5; CDR3 DNA: TGTGCCAGCTCACCAGGGAATCGGGAGGGTCAGCCCCAGCATTTT; CDR3 protein: CASSPGNREGQPQHF
V gene: TRBV3-1; clone size: many; D gene: NA; J gene: TRBJ1-3; CDR3 DNA: TGTGCCAGCAGCCACCCCAAGACAGTCTCTGGAAACACCATATATTTT; CDR3 protein: CASSHPKTVSGNTIYF
V gene: TRBV9; clone size: once; D gene: TRBD1; J gene: TRBJ1-2; CDR3 DNA: TGTGCCAGCGGCAAGGGGGCGGCCAATGAAAAACTGTTC; CDR3 protein: CASGKGAANEKLF
V gene: TRBV20-1; clone size: NA; D gene: NA; J gene: TRBJ1-1; CDR3 DNA: TGCAGCGCTGTGGCGGGGCAAAGAAACAAAGCTTTCTTT; CDR3 protein: CSAVAGQRNKAFF
V gene: TRBV20-1; clone size: many; D gene: TRBD2; J gene: TRBJ2-3; CDR3 DNA: TGCAGTGCTAGAGACTCTAGCGGGGTAAACACAGATACGCAGTATTTT; CDR3 protein: CSARDSSGVNTDTQYF
V gene: TRBV5-8; clone size: NA; D gene: NA; J gene: TRBJ1-1; CDR3 DNA: TGTGCCACCAGCAGTCAGGCGGGCACTGAAGCTCTCTTT; CDR3 protein: CATSSQAGTEALF
V gene: TRBV7-2; clone size: NA; D gene: NA; J gene: TRBJ1-5; CDR3 DNA: TGTGCCAGCAGCTTTGGGACAAACAATGAGCAGTTCTTCCATTTT; CDR3 protein: CASSFGTNNEQFFHF
V gene: TRBV7-2; clone size: once; D gene: NA; J gene: TRBJ2-5; CDR3 DNA: TGTGCCAGCAGCTGTAGAGGGGGGACTGACGGAGGAGCCCAGTACTTC; CDR3 protein: CASSCRGGTDGGAQYF
V gene: TRBV6-5; clone size: NA; D gene: TRBD2; J gene: TRBJ2-2; CDR3 DNA: TGTGCCAGCAGGACTAGCGGGGGGGCGTCCGGGGAGCTGTTTTTT; CDR3 protein: CASRTSGGASGELFF
V gene: TRBV10-3; clone size: NA; D gene: NA; J gene: TRBJ2-2; CDR3 DNA: TGTGCCATCAGTGAGATGGGATGGACCGGGACGCTGTTTTTT; CDR3 protein: CAISEMGWTGTLFF
V gene: TRBV7-2; clone size: NA; D gene: NA; J gene: TRBJ1-6; CDR3 DNA: TGTGCCAGCAGATCGGGACAAGGCCCGAATTCACCCCTCCACTTT; CDR3 protein: CASRSGQGPNSPLHF
V gene: TRBV7-8; clone size: NA; D gene: NA; J gene: TRBJ1-2; CDR3 DNA: TGTGCCAGCAGTTACTCGGACGCGGGGGACGGCCACACCTTC; CDR3 protein: CASSYSDAGDGHTF
V gene: TRBV5-5; clone size: many; D gene: NA; J gene: TRBJ1-1; CDR3 DNA: TGTGCCAGCAGCATCACGTGGACTGAAGCTTTCTTT; CDR3 protein: CASSITWTEAFF
V gene: TRBV12-3/TRBV12-4; clone size: NA; D gene: NA; J gene: TRBJ1-1; CDR3 DNA: TGTGCTAGCATAGGAGACAGCACTGAAGCTTTCTTT; CDR3 protein: CASIGDSTEAFF
V gene: TRBV27; clone size: many; D gene: TRBD1; J gene: TRBJ1-2; CDR3 DNA: TGTGCCAGCACCCCCAGTGGGGCGACAGGGAGGGGCTACACCTTC; CDR3 protein: CASTPSGATGRGYTF
V gene: TRBV19; clone size: NA; D gene: NA; J gene: TRBJ2-5; CDR3 DNA: TGTGCCAGTGCAAATCAGGGTCAAGAGACCCAGTACTTC; CDR3 protein: CASANQGQETQYF